What follows are 20 T cell receptor beta chains derived from one specimen sequenced in a study of blood T cell repertoires in COVID-19. Repertoires were generated with immunoSEQ multiplex PCR, while TCRdb's copy carries only in-frame clones and drops some. Seen here are some 96,000 clones, roughly 85% observed once, and the top ten hold about an eighth. Sequenced: peripheral blood. The receptor set was obtained from a human donor in a cohort sampled during active COVID-19.

The chain employs TRBV6-2 or TRBV6-3 and TRBJ2-3, with 9 bases aligning to TRBD2. V shed 0 bases and J 3 bases; nucleotides not matched to a gene: 7. The CDR3 is 17 amino acids. Germline CDR1 MNHEY, CDR2 SVGEGT. As DNA, the CDR3 is TGTGCCAGCAGTTACTCGGTAACTAGCGGGTCAACAGATACGCAGTATTTT. Its protein product is CASSYSVTSGSTDTQYF.

This clone was seen a single time. The chain recombines TRBV2 with TRBJ1-4; tentative D call: TRBD1 (6 bases). This CDR3 has 17 amino acids. Trimming cost V 2 bases and J 0 bases, with 13 bases left between them. Germline V gene sequence: CDR1 SNHLY, CDR2 FYNNEI. The CDR3: CASSEWDKQATNEKLFF. In DNA, the CDR3 is TGTGCCAGCAGTGAATGGGACAAGCAAGCAACTAATGAAAAACTGTTTTTT.

The J gene is TRBJ1-1, the V gene TRBV5-6; D gene ambiguous. With 2 bases removed from V and 1 base from J, the gap between germline ends came to 9 bases. CDR1 and CDR2 (germline): SGHDT, YYEEEE. CDR3 length: 14 residues. The CDR3 region has the DNA TGTGCCAGCAGCTTAGAGCTTCAGAACACTGAAGCTTTCTTT. Residues: CASSLELQNTEAFF.

The chain recombines TRBV28 with TRBJ1-5, with D unresolved. Trimming left V 5 bases short and J 6 bases short, with 14 bases between. This CDR3 has 14 amino acids. CDR1 MDHEN and CDR2 SYDVKM come from the germline V gene. Here the CDR3 DNA reads TGTGCCAGCAGTAATGGAGAGGGAGGTCAGCCCCAGCATTTT. It codes for CASSNGEGGQPQHF.

This chain joins TRBV5-4 and TRBJ2-7; 8 bases match TRBD1. CDR3 size: 15 residues. The junction had 13 bases not matched to a gene; V was cut back by 2 bases and J by 9 bases. Per the germline V gene, CDR1 is SGHNT and CDR2 is YYREEE (reference sequence). The CDR3: CASSFGRQGTGGQYF. In DNA form, the CDR3 reads TGTGCCAGCAGCTTCGGGAGACAGGGGACGGGTGGGCAGTACTTC.

The chain combines TRBV3-1 (or the pseudogene TRBV3-2) with TRBJ2-1; weak D call: TRBD1 (5 bases). CDR1 and CDR2 (germline): LGHDT, YNNKEL (reference sequence). Trimming shortened V by 0 bases and J by 2 bases, and 8 bases separated the two germline ends. This CDR3 region has 15 residues. CDR3 DNA sequence: TGTGCCAGCAGCCAAGAAGGGGTCCCCTACAATGAGCAGTTCTTC. Amino acid sequence: CASSQEGVPYNEQFF.

This chain joins TRBV7-9 and TRBJ2-3; TRBD2 agrees at 8 bases. Germline-derived CDR1 and CDR2 are SEHNR and FQNEAQ (reference sequence). CDR3 length: 15 residues. With 5 bases clipped from V and 3 bases from J, the junction kept 7 bases outside the gene matches. The DNA for the CDR3 is TGTGCCAGCAGCCCTCGGGAGGGCCTAACAGATACGCAGTATTTT. Translation gives CASSPREGLTDTQYF.

This chain uses TRBV6-1 with TRBJ2-7; 8 nucleotides line up with TRBD2. CDR1 and CDR2 from the germline V gene are MNHNS and SASEGT. The CDR3 has 13 amino acids. V gave up 2 bases and J gave up 12 bases; unmatched junction bases: 9. The CDR3 DNA sequence: TGTGCCAGCAGTGAAAATCAGGCGGGAGGTTCGTACTTC. It encodes CASSENQAGGSYF.

The chain is built from TRBV6-1 and TRBJ1-6, with TRBD1 identical over 12 bases. V shed 2 bases, J shed 10 bases, and the junction held 3 bases outside the gene matches. The CDR3 totals 15 residues. Germline V gives CDR1 MNHNS, CDR2 SASEGT. The CDR3 DNA follows: TGTGCCAGCAGTGAACAGGGACAGGGGGCATCACCCCTCCACTTT. This codes for CASSEQGQGASPLHF.

J is TRBJ1-1 and V is TRBV5-4, with TRBD1 as a possible D gene (6 bases). The germline V and J ends were trimmed by 7 bases and 2 bases, with 15 bases remaining between them. Looked up from germline, CDR1 is SGHNT and CDR2 is YYREEE (reference sequence). The CDR3 is 14 residues long. The CDR3 coding sequence is TGTGCCAGCCTGAATACAGGGCTTAACACTGAAGCTTTCTTT. Protein: CASLNTGLNTEAFF.

The table lists this clone with a few counts. The chain links TRBV25-1 to TRBJ1-3; weak D call: TRBD1 (5 bases). Germline lookup yields CDR1 MGHDK and CDR2 SYGVNS. The CDR3 consists of 16 residues. V was pared by 3 bases and J by 0 bases, with 12 bases between. The chain's CDR3 is CASSELGEFSGNTIYF. The DNA of the CDR3 is TGTGCCAGCAGTGAGTTAGGGGAATTCTCTGGAAACACCATATATTTT.

The sample holds a few counts of this clone. The chain is built from TRBV7-6 and TRBJ1-1; the D is unclear. Per the germline V gene, CDR1 is SGHVS and CDR2 is FNYEAQ. V was trimmed by 2 bases and J by 0 bases, leaving 7 bases between them. CDR3 length equals 14 residues. The CDR3 region is CASSLTEVNTEAFF. The CDR3 DNA is TGTGCCAGCAGCTTAACTGAGGTGAACACTGAAGCTTTCTTT.

The chain joins TRBV7-9 to TRBJ2-3; TRBD1 agrees at 7 bases. Germline V gene data show CDR1 as SEHNR and CDR2 as FQNEAQ (reference sequence). CDR3 length: 16 amino acids. Unmatched junction bases numbered 8, after V lost 5 bases and J lost 0 bases. CDR3 DNA sequence: TGTGCCAGCAGCCCTATGTGGACAGGAAGCACAGATACGCAGTATTTT. This codes for CASSPMWTGSTDTQYF.

DNA of the CDR3: TGTGCCAGCAGCACTCGACAGGGCTTGGGCACTGAAGCTTTCTTT. Protein: CASSTRQGLGTEAFF. The rearrangement links TRBV7-2 to TRBJ1-1; 7 nucleotides line up with TRBD1. This CDR3 comprises 15 residues. Germline lookup yields CDR1 SGHTA and CDR2 FQGNSA. Unmatched junction bases numbered 10, after V lost 5 bases and J lost 4 bases.

This sequence joins TRBV10-3 and TRBJ2-3; 10 nucleotides match TRBD2. Trimming cost V 3 bases and J 8 bases; bases outside gene matches: 11. Germline-derived CDR1 and CDR2 are ENHRY and SYGVKD. The CDR3 is made up of 16 amino acids. CDR3 in DNA: TGTGCCATCAGTGACGTGAGCGGGAGGGCCTTTAGTACGCAGTATTTT. The encoded protein is CAISDVSGRAFSTQYF.

This chain links TRBV19 with TRBJ2-1, with 12 positions matching TRBD2. Germline V lookup: CDR1 LNHDA, CDR2 SQIVND (reference sequence). V was clipped by 6 bases and J by 1 base; unmatched bases: 4. This CDR3 has 16 residues. The CDR3 region is CASSTGTSGSYNEQFF. DNA of the CDR3: TGTGCCAGTAGCACCGGGACTAGCGGGTCCTACAATGAGCAGTTCTTC.

V and J are TRBV19 and TRBJ1-6, with 10 bases fitting TRBD1. The V segment lost 5 bases and the J segment 5 bases; nucleotides outside the gene matches: 6. Germline CDR1 reads LNHDA; CDR2 reads SQIVND (reference sequence). The CDR3 contains 16 residues. The CDR3 bases are TGTGCCAGTAGTCTCACAGACAGGGGGCATAATTCACCCCTCCACTTT. Its translation: CASSLTDRGHNSPLHF.

J is TRBJ2-7 and V is TRBV7-9, with 9 bases lining up with TRBD1. Germline trimming cut 4 bases from V and 3 bases from J; bases unmatched to any gene: 7. The CDR3 has 15 amino acids. The germline V gene has CDR1 SEHNR and CDR2 FQNEAQ (reference sequence). The CDR3 DNA follows: TGTGCCAGCAGCTCCCCGCCGGGACAGGGCTACGAGCAGTACTTC. Its protein is CASSSPPGQGYEQYF. Full variable domain (missing parts from reference TRBV7-9 and TRBJ2-7): DTGVSQNPRHKITKRGQNVTFRCDPISEHNRLYWYRQTLGQGPEFLTYFQNEAQLEKSRLLSDRFSAERPKGSFSTLEIQRTEQGDSAMYLCASSSPPGQGYEQYFGPGTRLTVT.

This rearrangement joins TRBV5-1 to TRBJ2-3, with no clear D. Trimming took off 0 bases at V and 2 bases at J, with 10 bases between the two ends. CDR3 length: 15 residues. Germline CDR1 SGHRS, CDR2 YFSETQ. CDR3 bases: TGCGCCAGCAGCTTGGGTGCTATCGACACAGATACGCAGTATTTT. As protein: CASSLGAIDTDTQYF.

The V call is TRBV18, the J call TRBJ2-7; 7 bases are shared with TRBD1. Germline-derived CDR1 and CDR2 are KGHSH and LQKENI. V lost 0 bases and J lost 0; bases outside the gene matches: 5. The CDR3 loop spans 16 amino acids. The CDR3 nucleotides read TGTGCCAGCTCACCACCGCTAGCAGGGGGCTCCTACGAGCAGTACTTC. The encoded protein is CASSPPLAGGSYEQYF.